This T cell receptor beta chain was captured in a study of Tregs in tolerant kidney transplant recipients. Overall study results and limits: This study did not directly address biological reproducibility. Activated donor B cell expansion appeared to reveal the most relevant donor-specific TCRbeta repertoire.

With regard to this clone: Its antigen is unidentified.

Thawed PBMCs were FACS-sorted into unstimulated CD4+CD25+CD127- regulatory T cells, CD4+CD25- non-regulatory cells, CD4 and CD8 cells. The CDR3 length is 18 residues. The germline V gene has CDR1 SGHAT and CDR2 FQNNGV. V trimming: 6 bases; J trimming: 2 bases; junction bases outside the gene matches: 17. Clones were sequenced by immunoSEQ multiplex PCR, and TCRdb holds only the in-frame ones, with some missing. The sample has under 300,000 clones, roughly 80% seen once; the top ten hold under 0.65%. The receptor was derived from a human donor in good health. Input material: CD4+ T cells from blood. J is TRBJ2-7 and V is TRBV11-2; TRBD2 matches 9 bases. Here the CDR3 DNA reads TGTGCCAGCAGAGCCGCCCGGACTAGCGAACGACCCCCCTACGAGCAGTACTTC. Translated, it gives CASRAARTSERPPYEQYF.